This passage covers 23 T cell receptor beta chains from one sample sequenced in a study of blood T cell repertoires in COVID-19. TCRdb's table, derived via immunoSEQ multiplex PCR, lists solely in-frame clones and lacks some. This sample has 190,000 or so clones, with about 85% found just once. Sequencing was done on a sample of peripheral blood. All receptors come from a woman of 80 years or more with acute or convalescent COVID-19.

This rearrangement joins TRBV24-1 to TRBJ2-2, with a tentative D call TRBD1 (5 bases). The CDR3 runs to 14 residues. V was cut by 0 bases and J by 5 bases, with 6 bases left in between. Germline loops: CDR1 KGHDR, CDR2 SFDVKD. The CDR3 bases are TGTGCCACCAGTGATTTGAGGGGTACCGGGGAGCTGTTTTTT. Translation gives CATSDLRGTGELFF.

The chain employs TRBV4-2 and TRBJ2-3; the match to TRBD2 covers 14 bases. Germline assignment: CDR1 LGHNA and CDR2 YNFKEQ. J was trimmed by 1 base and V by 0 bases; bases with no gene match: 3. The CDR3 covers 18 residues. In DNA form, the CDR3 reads TGTGCCAGCAGCCAAGAACCGGGACTAGCGGGGGGCACAGATACGCAGTATTTT. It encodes CASSQEPGLAGGTDTQYF.

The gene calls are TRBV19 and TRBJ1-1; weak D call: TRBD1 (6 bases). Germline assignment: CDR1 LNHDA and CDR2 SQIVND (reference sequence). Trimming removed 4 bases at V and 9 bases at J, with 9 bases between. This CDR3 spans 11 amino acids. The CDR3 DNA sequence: TGTGCCAGTAGTAGTACAGGGCAAGCTTTCTTT. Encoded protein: CASSSTGQAFF.

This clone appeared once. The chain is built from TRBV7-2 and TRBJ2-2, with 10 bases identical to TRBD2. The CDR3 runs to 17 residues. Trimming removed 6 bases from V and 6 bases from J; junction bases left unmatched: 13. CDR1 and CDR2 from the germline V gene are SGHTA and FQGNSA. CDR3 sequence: CASRLLGSGRGAGELFF. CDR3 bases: TGTGCCAGCAGACTCCTTGGGAGCGGGAGGGGGGCCGGGGAGCTGTTTTTT.

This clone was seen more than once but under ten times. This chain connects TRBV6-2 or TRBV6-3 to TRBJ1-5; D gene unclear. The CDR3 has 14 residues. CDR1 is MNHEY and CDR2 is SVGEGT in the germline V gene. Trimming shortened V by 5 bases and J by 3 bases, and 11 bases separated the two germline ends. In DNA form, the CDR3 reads TGTGCCAGCAGTGACGGGGATCCCAATCAGCCCCAGCATTTT. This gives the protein CASSDGDPNQPQHF.

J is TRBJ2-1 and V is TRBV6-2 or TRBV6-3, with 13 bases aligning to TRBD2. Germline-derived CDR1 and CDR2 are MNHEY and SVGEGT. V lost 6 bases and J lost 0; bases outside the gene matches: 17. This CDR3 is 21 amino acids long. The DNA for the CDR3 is TGTGCCAGCAGCGAACCCCAATTTCGGACTAGCGGGGGTAGCTCCTACAATGAGCAGTTCTTC. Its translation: CASSEPQFRTSGGSSYNEQFF.

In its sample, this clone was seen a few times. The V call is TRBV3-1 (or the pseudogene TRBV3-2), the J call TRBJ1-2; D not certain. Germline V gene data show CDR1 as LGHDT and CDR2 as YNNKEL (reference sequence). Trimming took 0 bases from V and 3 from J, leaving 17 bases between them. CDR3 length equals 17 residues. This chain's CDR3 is CASSQDKSAGWYYGYTF. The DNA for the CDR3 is TGTGCCAGCAGCCAAGATAAGTCGGCCGGGTGGTACTATGGCTACACCTTC.

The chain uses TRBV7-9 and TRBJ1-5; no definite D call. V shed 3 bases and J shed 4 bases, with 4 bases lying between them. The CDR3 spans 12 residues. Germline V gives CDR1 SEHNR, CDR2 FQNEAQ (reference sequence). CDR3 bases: TGTGCCAGCAGCTTCCAGAATCAGCCCCAGCATTTT. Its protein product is CASSFQNQPQHF.

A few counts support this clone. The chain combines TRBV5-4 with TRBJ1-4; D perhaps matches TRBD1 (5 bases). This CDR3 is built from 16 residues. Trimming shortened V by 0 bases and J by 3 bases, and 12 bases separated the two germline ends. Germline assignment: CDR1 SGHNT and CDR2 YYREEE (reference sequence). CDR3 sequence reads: CASSLEGGGANEKLFF. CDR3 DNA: TGTGCCAGCAGCTTGGAAGGTGGAGGGGCTAATGAAAAACTGTTTTTT.

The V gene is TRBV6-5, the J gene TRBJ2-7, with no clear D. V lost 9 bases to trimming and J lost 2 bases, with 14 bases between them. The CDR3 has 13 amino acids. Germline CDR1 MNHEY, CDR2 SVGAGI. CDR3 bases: TGTGCCAGTCGTTTTGGGCTCACCTACGAGCAGTACTTC. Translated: CASRFGLTYEQYF.

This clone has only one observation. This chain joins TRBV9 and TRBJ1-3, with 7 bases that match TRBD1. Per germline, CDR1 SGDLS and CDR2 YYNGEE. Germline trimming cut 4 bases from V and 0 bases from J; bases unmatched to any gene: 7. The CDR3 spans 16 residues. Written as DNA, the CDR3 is TGTGCCAGCAGCTTCCAGGGGGAGGCCTCTGGAAACACCATATATTTT. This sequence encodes CASSFQGEASGNTIYF.

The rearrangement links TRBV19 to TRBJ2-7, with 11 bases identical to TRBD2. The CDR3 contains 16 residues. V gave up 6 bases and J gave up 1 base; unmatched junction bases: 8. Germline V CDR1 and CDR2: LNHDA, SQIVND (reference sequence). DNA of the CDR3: TGTGCCAGTAGCAACACTAGCGGGAGTCTATCCTACGAGCAGTACTTC. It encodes CASSNTSGSLSYEQYF.

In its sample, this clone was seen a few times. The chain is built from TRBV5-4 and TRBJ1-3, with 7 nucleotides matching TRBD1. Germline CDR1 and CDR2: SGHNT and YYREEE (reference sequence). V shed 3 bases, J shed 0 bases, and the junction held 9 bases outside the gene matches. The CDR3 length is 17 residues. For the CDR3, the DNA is TGTGCCAGCAGCTCCCCAGGGGGATCAACCTCTGGAAACACCATATATTTT. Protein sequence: CASSSPGGSTSGNTIYF.

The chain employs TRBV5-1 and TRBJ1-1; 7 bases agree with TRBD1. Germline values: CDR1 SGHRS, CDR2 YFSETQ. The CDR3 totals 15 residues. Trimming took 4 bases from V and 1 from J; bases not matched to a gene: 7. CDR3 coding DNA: TGCGCCAGCAGCCGTGGCGGGACAGAGAACACTGAAGCTTTCTTT. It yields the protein CASSRGGTENTEAFF.

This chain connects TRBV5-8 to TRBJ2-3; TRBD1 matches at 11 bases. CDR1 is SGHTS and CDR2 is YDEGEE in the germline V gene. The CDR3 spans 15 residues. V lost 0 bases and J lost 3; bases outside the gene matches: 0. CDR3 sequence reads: CASSLGDRGTDTQYF. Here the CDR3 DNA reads TGTGCCAGCAGCTTGGGGGACAGGGGGACAGATACGCAGTATTTT.

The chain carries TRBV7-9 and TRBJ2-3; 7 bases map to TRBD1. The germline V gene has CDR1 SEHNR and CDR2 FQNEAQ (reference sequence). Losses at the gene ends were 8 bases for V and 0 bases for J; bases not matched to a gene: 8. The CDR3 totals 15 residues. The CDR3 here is CASRDREKSTDTQYF. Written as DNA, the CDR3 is TGTGCCAGCCGTGACAGGGAAAAGAGCACAGATACGCAGTATTTT.

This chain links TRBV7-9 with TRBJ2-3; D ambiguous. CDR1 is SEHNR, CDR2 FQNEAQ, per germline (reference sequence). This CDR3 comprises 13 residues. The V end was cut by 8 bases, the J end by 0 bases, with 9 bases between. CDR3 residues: CASSSPSTDTQYF. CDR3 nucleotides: TGTGCCAGCTCCTCTCCTAGCACAGATACGCAGTATTTT.

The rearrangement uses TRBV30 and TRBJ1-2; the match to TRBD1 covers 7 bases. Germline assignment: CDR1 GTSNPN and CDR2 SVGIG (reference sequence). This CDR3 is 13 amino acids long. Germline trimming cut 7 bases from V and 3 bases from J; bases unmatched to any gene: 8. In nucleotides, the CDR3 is TGTGCCTCGATCCAGGGGGTTGACTATGGCTACACCTTC. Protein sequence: CASIQGVDYGYTF.

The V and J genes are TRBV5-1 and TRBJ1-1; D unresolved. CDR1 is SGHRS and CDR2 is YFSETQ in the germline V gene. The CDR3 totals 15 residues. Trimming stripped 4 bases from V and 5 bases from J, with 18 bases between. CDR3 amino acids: CASSPLGSPGTEAFF. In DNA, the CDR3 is TGCGCCAGCAGCCCCCTCGGTTCCCCCGGTACTGAAGCTTTCTTT.

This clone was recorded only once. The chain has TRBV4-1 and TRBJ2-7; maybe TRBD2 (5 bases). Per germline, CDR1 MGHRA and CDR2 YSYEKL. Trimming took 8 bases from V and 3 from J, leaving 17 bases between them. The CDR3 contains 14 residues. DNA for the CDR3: TGCGCCAGCGGAGGACCTCCCTTCTACTACGAGCAGTACTTC. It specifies CASGGPPFYYEQYF.

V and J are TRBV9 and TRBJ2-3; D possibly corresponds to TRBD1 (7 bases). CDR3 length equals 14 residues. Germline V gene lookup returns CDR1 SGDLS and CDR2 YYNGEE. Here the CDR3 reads CTLSGGGAVDTQYF. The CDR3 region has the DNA TGTACACTTAGCGGAGGGGGCGCAGTAGATACGCAGTATTTT.

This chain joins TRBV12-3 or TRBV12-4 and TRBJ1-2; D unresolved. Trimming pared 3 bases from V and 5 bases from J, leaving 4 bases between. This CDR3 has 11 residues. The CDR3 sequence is CASSFGYGYTF. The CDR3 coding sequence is TGTGCCAGCAGTTTCGGGTATGGCTACACCTTC.

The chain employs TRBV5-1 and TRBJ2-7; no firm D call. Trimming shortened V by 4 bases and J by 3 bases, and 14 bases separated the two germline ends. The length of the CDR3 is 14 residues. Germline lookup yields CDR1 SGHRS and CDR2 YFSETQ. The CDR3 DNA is TGCGCCAGCAGCCCCGACGCACACAGCTACGAGCAGTACTTC. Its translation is CASSPDAHSYEQYF.